This T cell receptor (beta chain) was captured in a study of cytotoxic CD8 clonotypes in ibrutinib-treated CLL. About the research overall: Results showed roughly 25 partial and 2 complete responses; following median roughly 70 months, roughly 14 remained remitted, approximately 12 advanced. Timing of response sample collection was a median around twelve months after treatment start, with a range of 6 to 36.

Sequencing was designed to attain a depth spanning 1 in 200,000 to 1 in 1 million T cells. TCRdb's table, derived via immunoSEQ multiplex PCR, lists solely in-frame clones and lacks some. Of about 97,000 clones listed, about 78% were seen once; the top ten hold about 34%. This clone occurred a few times. What it recognizes is unknown. Study-level points and caveats: Baseline clonality exceeded age-matched healthy donors and tracked circulating CD8+ T-cell counts.

The V gene's germline CDR1 is DFQATT and CDR2 SNEGSKA (reference sequence). CDR3 length equals 11 residues. With 8 bases removed from V and 4 bases from J, the gap between germline ends came to 11 bases. This TCR came from a human donor with chronic lymphocytic leukemia. The input for sequencing was PBMCs, taken after 12 months of ibrutinib treatment. The chain joins TRBV20-1 to TRBJ1-1; TRBD1 might be the D (6 bases). CDR3 sequence reads: CSTSQGTEAFF. In DNA, the CDR3 is TGCAGTACCTCACAGGGCACTGAAGCTTTCTTT.